This T cell receptor (beta chain) was obtained from a study of CD8 T cells in Susac syndrome. Random hexamers were used to reverse transcribe an amount of roughly 0.5 to 1 ug RNA. Coverage of TCR beta CDR3 amplification by immunoSEQ multiplex PCR extended to 54 Vbeta and 13 Jbeta. In TCRdb, the immunoSEQ multiplex PCR reads were re-called with MiXCR into one record per CDR3 protein. This sample has nearly 200,000 distinct CDR3 sequences, with roughly 96% found just once. Control patients had untreated stable or active relapsing-remitting multiple sclerosis by revised McDonald criteria. TEMRA cells were enriched by FACS, while CD8+ and CD4+ T cells were obtained through a negative isolation that was performed magnetically. This clonotype was counted a single time. Germline loops: CDR1 SGHDT, CDR2 YYEEEE. V lost 1 base, J lost 8 bases, and 6 bases lay in between. The CDR3 is made up of 12 amino acids.

Material for sequencing was CD4+ T cells from PBMCs. The gene calls are TRBV5-6 and TRBJ1-4, with D possibly matching TRBD1 (5 bases). The receptor comes from a human donor with multiple sclerosis. CDR3 in DNA: TGTGCCAGCAGCTTGTCAGGGGAAAAACTGTTTTTT. Translation: CASSLSGEKLFF.